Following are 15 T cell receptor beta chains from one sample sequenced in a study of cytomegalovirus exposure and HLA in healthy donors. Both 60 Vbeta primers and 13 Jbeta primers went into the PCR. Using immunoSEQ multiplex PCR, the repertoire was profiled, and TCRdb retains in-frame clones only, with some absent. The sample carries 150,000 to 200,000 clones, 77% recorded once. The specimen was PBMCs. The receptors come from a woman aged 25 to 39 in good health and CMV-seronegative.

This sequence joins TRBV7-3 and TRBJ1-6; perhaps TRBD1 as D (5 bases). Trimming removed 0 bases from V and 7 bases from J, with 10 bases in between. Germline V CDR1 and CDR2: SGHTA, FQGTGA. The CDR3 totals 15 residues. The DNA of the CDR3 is TGTGCCAGCAGCTTAACAGTAAGGGGAAATTCACCCCTCCACTTT. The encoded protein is CASSLTVRGNSPLHF.

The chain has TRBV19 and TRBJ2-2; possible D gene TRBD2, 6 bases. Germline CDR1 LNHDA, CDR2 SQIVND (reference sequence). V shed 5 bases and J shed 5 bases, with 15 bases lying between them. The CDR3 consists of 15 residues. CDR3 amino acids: CASSVATSLTGELFF. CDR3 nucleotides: TGTGCCAGTAGTGTCGCGACTAGTTTAACCGGGGAGCTGTTTTTT.

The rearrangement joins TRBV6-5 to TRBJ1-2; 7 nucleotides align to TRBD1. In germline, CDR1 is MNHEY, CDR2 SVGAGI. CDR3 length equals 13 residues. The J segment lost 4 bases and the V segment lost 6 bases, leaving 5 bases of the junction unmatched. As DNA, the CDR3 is TGTGCCAGCAGAAAGGCAGGGGGCTATGGCTACACCTTC. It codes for CASRKAGGYGYTF.

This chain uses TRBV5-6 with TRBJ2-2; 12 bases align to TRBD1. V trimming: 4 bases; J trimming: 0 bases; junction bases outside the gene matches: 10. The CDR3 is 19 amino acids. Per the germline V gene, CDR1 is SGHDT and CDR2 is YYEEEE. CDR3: CASSPRGQGAAANTGELFF. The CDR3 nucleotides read TGTGCCAGCAGCCCGAGGGGACAGGGGGCCGCCGCGAACACCGGGGAGCTGTTTTTT.

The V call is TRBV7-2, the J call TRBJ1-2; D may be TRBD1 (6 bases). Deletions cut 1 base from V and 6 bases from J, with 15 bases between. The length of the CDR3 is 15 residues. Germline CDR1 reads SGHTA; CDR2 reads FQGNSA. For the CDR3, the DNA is TGTGCCAGCAGCTTAGTATGGCAGGGGAGCGATGGCTACACCTTC. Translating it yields CASSLVWQGSDGYTF.

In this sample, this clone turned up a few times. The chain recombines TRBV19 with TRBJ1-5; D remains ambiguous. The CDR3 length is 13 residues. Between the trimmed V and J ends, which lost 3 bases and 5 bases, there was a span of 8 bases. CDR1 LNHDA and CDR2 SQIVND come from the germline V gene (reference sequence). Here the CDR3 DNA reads TGTGCCAGTAGTATCTCGTCCTATCAGCCCCAGCATTTT. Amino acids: CASSISSYQPQHF.

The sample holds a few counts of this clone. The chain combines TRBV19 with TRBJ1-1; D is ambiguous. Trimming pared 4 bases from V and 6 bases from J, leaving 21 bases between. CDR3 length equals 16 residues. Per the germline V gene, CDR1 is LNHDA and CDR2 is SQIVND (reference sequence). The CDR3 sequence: CASSSTSPERQPEAFF. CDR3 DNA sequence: TGTGCCAGTAGTAGTACGAGCCCTGAGCGCCAACCTGAAGCTTTCTTT.

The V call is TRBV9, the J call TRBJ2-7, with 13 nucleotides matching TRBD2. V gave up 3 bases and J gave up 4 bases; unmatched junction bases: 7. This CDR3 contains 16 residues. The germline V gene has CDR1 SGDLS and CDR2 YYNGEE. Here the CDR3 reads CASSARTSGSFYEQYF. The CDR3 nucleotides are TGTGCCAGCAGCGCCCGGACTAGCGGGAGCTTTTACGAGCAGTACTTC.

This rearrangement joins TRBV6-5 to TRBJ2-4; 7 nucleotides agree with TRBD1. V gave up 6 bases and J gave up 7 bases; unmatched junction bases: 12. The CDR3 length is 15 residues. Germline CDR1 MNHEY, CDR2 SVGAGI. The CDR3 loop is CASSQNRGAINIQYF. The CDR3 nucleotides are TGTGCCAGCAGCCAAAACAGGGGCGCGATCAACATTCAGTACTTC.

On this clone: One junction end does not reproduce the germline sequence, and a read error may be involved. The CDR3 loop is CASSLPGTRPEF. The CDR3 nucleotides read TGTGCCAGCAGCTTACCCGGGACACGCCCGGAGTTT. The genes are TRBV7-8 and TRBJ1-3; possible D gene TRBD1, 6 bases. The CDR3 loop spans 12 amino acids. Per germline, CDR1 SGHVS and CDR2 FQNEAQ.

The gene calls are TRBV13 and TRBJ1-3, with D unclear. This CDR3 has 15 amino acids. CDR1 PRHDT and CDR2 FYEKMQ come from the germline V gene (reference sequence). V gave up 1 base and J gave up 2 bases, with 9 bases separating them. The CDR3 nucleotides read TGTGCCAGCAGCTTAGTTGGAGCTCCTGGAAACACCATATATTTT. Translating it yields CASSLVGAPGNTIYF.

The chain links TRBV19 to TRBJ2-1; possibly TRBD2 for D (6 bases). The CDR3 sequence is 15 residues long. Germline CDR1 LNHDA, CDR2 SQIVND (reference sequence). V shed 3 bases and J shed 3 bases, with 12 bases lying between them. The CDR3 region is CASSMISGGYNEQFF. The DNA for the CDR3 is TGTGCCAGTAGTATGATTAGCGGAGGCTACAATGAGCAGTTCTTC.

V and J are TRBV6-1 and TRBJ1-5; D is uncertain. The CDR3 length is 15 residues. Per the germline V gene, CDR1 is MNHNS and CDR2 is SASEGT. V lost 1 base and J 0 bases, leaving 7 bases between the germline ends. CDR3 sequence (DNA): TGTGCCAGCAGTGAAGGGCAGTATAGCAATCAGCCCCAGCATTTT. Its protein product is CASSEGQYSNQPQHF.

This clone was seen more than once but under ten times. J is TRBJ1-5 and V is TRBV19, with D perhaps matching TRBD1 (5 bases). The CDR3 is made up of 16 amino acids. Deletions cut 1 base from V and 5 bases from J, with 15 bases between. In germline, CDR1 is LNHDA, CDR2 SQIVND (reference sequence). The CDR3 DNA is TGTGCCAGTAGTATAGCCCCCGCAGGGAGGGATCAGCCCCAGCATTTT. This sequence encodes CASSIAPAGRDQPQHF. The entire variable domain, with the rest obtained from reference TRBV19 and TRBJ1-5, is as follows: DGGITQSPKYLFRKEGQNVTLSCEQNLNHDAMYWYRQDPGQGLRLIYYSQIVNDFQKGDIAEGYSVSREKKESFPLTVTSAQKNPTAFYLCASSIAPAGRDQPQHFGDGTRLSIL.

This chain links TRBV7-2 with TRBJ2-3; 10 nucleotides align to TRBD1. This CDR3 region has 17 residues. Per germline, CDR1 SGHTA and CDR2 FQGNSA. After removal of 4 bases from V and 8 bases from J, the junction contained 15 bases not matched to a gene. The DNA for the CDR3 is TGTGCCAGCAGCTACGGACTTCTGGGGACAGGGGTTGGTACGCAGTATTTT. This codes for CASSYGLLGTGVGTQYF.